A single sample gave rise to the 30 T cell receptor beta chains below, sequenced in a study of blood T cell repertoires in COVID-19. Method: immunoSEQ multiplex PCR; TCRdb's copy keeps in-frame clones and lacks some. Of about 160,000 clones in the sample, about 83% were seen once. The sequenced sample consisted of peripheral blood. Receptors were obtained from a woman in her seventies with COVID-19, enrolled during active disease.

The chain joins TRBV7-2 to TRBJ1-4, with a tentative D call TRBD1 (6 bases). Germline V CDR1 and CDR2: SGHTA, FQGNSA. The CDR3 is 15 amino acids. Trimming took 4 bases from V and 4 from J, leaving 13 bases between them. CDR3 region: CASSYQGYNNEKLFF. The CDR3 DNA sequence: TGTGCCAGCAGCTACCAGGGGTATAATAATGAAAAACTGTTTTTT. Supplemented by reference TRBV7-2 and TRBJ1-4, the full variable domain reads GAGVSQSPSNKVTEKGKDVELRCDPISGHTALYWYRQSLGQGLEFLIYFQGNSAPDKSGLPSDRFSAERTGGSVSTLTIQRTQQEDSAVYLCASSYQGYNNEKLFFGSGTQLSVL.

The table lists this clone with a few counts. The V gene is TRBV7-2, the J gene TRBJ1-6; possible D gene TRBD1, 5 bases. CDR3 size: 18 residues. The V end was cut by 6 bases, the J end by 4 bases, with 22 bases between. Germline loops: CDR1 SGHTA, CDR2 FQGNSA. The CDR3 bases are TGTGCCAGCAGTAAAGAGCCCGGGGGAATAAAATATAATTCACCCCTCCACTTT. It is translated as CASSKEPGGIKYNSPLHF.

The chain is built from TRBV4-1 and TRBJ1-1, with D possibly being TRBD1 (5 bases). This CDR3 comprises 16 residues. CDR1 MGHRA and CDR2 YSYEKL come from the germline V gene. V lost 1 base and J lost 0, with 12 bases in between. CDR3 protein: CASSQGRDFMNTEAFF. For the CDR3, the DNA is TGCGCCAGCAGCCAAGGCCGGGACTTCATGAACACTGAAGCTTTCTTT.

This chain links TRBV7-9 with TRBJ2-3; D is unclear. CDR3 size: 12 residues. From germline, CDR1 is SEHNR and CDR2 FQNEAQ (reference sequence). V lost 5 bases to trimming and J lost 1 base, with 4 bases between them. The CDR3 DNA sequence: TGTGCCAGCAGCCCAGGCACAGATACGCAGTATTTT. This sequence encodes CASSPGTDTQYF.

CDR3 coding DNA: TGTGCCAGCAGCTTAAGTCGGGGCACTGAAGCTTTCTTT. It yields the protein CASSLSRGTEAFF. The V call is TRBV7-8, the J call TRBJ1-1; unclear D gene. The V and J ends lost 2 bases and 4 bases respectively, with 8 bases between them. This CDR3 spans 13 amino acids. The germline V gene has CDR1 SGHVS and CDR2 FQNEAQ.

This chain connects TRBV5-1 to TRBJ1-5; no reliable D call. The CDR3 contains 13 residues. V was shortened by 0 bases and J by 5 bases, with 6 bases between the two germline ends. The germline V gene encodes CDR1 SGHRS and CDR2 YFSETQ. The CDR3 loop reads CASSLASDQPQHF. The CDR3 DNA reads as TGCGCCAGCAGCTTGGCCTCGGATCAGCCCCAGCATTTT.

This clone has only one observation. The V gene is TRBV5-1, the J gene TRBJ1-1; no clear D gene. The V end lost 0 bases, the J end lost 4 bases, and 22 bases lay between the germline ends. The CDR3 is made up of 18 amino acids. CDR1 SGHRS and CDR2 YFSETQ come from the germline V gene. CDR3 sequence: CASSLAPLSLGVGTEAFF. The CDR3 nucleotides read TGCGCCAGCAGCTTGGCTCCCCTCTCACTAGGCGTGGGCACTGAAGCTTTCTTT.

On this clone itself: This sample also contains other DNA sequences that code for the same CDR3. This chain connects TRBV6-5 to TRBJ1-1, with no clear D. The V end was cut by 8 bases, the J end by 0 bases, with 10 bases between. The CDR3 runs 13 residues. Germline V CDR1 and CDR2: MNHEY, SVGAGI. The CDR3 reads CASARGMNTEAFF. The CDR3, as DNA: TGTGCCAGCGCGAGAGGGATGAACACTGAAGCTTTCTTT.

This clone was counted once. The J gene is TRBJ1-3, the V gene TRBV6-6, with 7 positions matching TRBD1. CDR3 size: 19 residues. Germline loops: CDR1 MNHNY, CDR2 SVGAGI (reference sequence). V shed 6 bases, J shed 0 bases, and the junction held 17 bases outside the gene matches. The CDR3 DNA reads TGTGCCAGCAGCTTTCTGACTCGGGGACAGCACCACTCTGGAAACACCATATATTTT. It encodes CASSFLTRGQHHSGNTIYF.

The gene calls are TRBV7-9 and TRBJ2-3; TRBD1 agrees at 7 bases. The J segment lost 3 bases and the V segment lost 3 bases, leaving 9 bases of the junction unmatched. Germline V gene lookup returns CDR1 SEHNR and CDR2 FQNEAQ (reference sequence). The length of the CDR3 is 16 residues. In DNA form, the CDR3 reads TGTGCCAGCAGCTTGGGAACAGGGGATGGGACAGATACGCAGTATTTT. Protein: CASSLGTGDGTDTQYF.

The chain couples TRBV18 to TRBJ1-2; TRBD1 aligns across 7 bases. This CDR3 region has 15 residues. V shed 2 bases, J shed 8 bases, and the junction held 11 bases outside the gene matches. Germline V CDR1 and CDR2: KGHSH, LQKENI. CDR3 loop: CASSPSGTDALGYTF. The CDR3 nucleotides read TGTGCCAGCTCACCATCCGGGACAGACGCTCTCGGCTACACCTTC.

The chain combines TRBV2 with TRBJ2-7; maybe TRBD1 (6 bases). V was shortened by 3 bases and J by 6 bases, with 18 bases between the two germline ends. The CDR3 is made up of 15 amino acids. Germline CDR1 is SNHLY and CDR2 is FYNNEI. CDR3 nucleotides: TGTGCCAGCAGTGACGAGCCTATAACAGGGTTCGAGCAGTACTTC. It is translated as CASSDEPITGFEQYF.

This clone was seen just once. The chain has TRBV24-1 and TRBJ2-3, with D unclear. CDR1 is KGHDR and CDR2 is SFDVKD in the germline V gene. The length of the CDR3 is 15 residues. Trimming left V 1 base short and J 0 bases short, with 7 bases between. CDR3 region: CATSDFSGSTDTQYF. The CDR3 nucleotides read TGTGCCACCAGTGATTTTTCAGGTAGCACAGATACGCAGTATTTT.

The V call is TRBV4-1, the J call TRBJ2-4; 10 nucleotides match TRBD1. The germline gives CDR1 MGHRA, CDR2 YSYEKL. This CDR3 spans 14 amino acids. Trimming cost V 4 bases and J 8 bases; bases outside gene matches: 5. CDR3 region: CASSPGTGADIQYF. In nucleotides, the CDR3 is TGCGCCAGCAGCCCGGGGACAGGGGCGGACATTCAGTACTTC.

This clone appeared once. The chain carries TRBV30 and TRBJ1-6, with 10 positions matching TRBD1. This CDR3 has 13 amino acids. With V trimmed by 5 bases and J by 8 bases, 3 bases remained unmatched. Germline CDR1 is GTSNPN and CDR2 is SVGIG (reference sequence). In DNA form, the CDR3 reads TGTGCCTGGGACAGGGGGCTCGATTCACCCCTCCACTTT. It codes for CAWDRGLDSPLHF.

This clone was observed a few times. The chain joins TRBV5-1 to TRBJ1-1; D might be TRBD1 (5 bases). Germline CDR1 and CDR2: SGHRS and YFSETQ. Trimming removed 4 bases at V and 3 bases at J, with 10 bases between. The CDR3 contains 13 residues. The CDR3 protein is CASSRGTDTEAFF. DNA of the CDR3: TGCGCCAGCAGCCGCGGGACGGACACTGAAGCTTTCTTT.

The rearrangement joins TRBV19 to TRBJ1-2, with D possibly TRBD1 on 5 matching bases. The V end lost 3 bases, the J end lost 4 bases, and 18 bases lay between the germline ends. Germline V CDR1 and CDR2: LNHDA, SQIVND (reference sequence). The CDR3 loop spans 16 amino acids. CDR3 sequence (DNA): TGTGCCAGTAGTATGTCCAACTCTTGGGGCAGCTATGGCTACACCTTC. Encoded protein: CASSMSNSWGSYGYTF.

This clone came up once. This chain links TRBV29-1 with TRBJ1-5; 8 bases fit TRBD1. Germline CDR1 and CDR2: SQVTM and ANQGSEA. The CDR3 extends over 12 amino acids. V shed 6 bases, J shed 7 bases, and the junction held 5 bases outside the gene matches. Here the CDR3 reads CSVGQGGQPQHF. The DNA of the CDR3 is TGCAGCGTAGGACAGGGAGGACAGCCCCAGCATTTT.

This chain links TRBV3-1 (or the pseudogene TRBV3-2) with TRBJ2-7, with 13 bases lining up with TRBD2. V trimming: 6 bases; J trimming: 6 bases; junction bases outside the gene matches: 8. Germline V gene sequence: CDR1 LGHDT, CDR2 YNNKEL (reference sequence). The CDR3 extends over 15 amino acids. The CDR3 nucleotides read TGTGCCAGCAGGCTACTAGCGGGGGGGAGTGGCGAGCAGTACTTC. Its translation: CASRLLAGGSGEQYF.

CDR3 coding DNA: TGCAGCGTTGATGCAGGAAGAAATCAGCCCCAGCATTTT. Translation gives CSVDAGRNQPQHF. The J gene is TRBJ1-5, the V gene TRBV29-1; D is unresolved. V was clipped by 3 bases and J by 4 bases, with 10 bases between them. The CDR3 totals 13 residues. From germline, CDR1 is SQVTM and CDR2 ANQGSEA. The complete variable domain, with remaining parts taken from reference TRBV29-1 and TRBJ1-5, reads SAVISQKPSRDICQRGTSLTIQCQVDSQVTMMFWYRQQPGQSLTLIATANQGSEATYESGFVIDKFPISRPNLTFSTLTVSNMSPEDSSIYLCSVDAGRNQPQHFGDGTRLSIL.

This CDR3 is CASSPGGDNEQFF. In DNA, the CDR3 is TGTGCCAGCAGCCCGGGCGGGGACAATGAGCAGTTCTTC. The chain recombines TRBV4-2 with TRBJ2-1; weak D call: TRBD2 (6 bases). Germline assignment: CDR1 LGHNA and CDR2 YNFKEQ. Deletions cut 4 bases from V and 5 bases from J, with 9 bases between. This CDR3 spans 13 amino acids.

This clone was seen a single time. This rearrangement joins TRBV7-9 to TRBJ1-6, with a weak D call TRBD1 (6 bases). V gave up 5 bases and J gave up 4 bases, with 6 bases separating them. Looked up from germline, CDR1 is SEHNR and CDR2 is FQNEAQ (reference sequence). The CDR3 has 13 amino acids. The CDR3 DNA follows: TGTGCCAGCAGCGGGACATATAATTCACCCCTCCACTTT. This sequence encodes CASSGTYNSPLHF.

Comment on this clone: Other DNA sequences of this sample code for an identical CDR3. V gene TRBV18 combines with J gene TRBJ1-3; no clear D. Germline lookup yields CDR1 KGHSH and CDR2 LQKENI. V lost 2 bases and J lost 4, with 9 bases in between. This CDR3 region has 14 residues. The DNA of the CDR3 is TGTGCCAGCTCACCAGACACTTCCGGAAACACCATATATTTT. It translates to CASSPDTSGNTIYF.

CDR3 loop: CASSYEGGMTNTEAFF. CDR3 coding DNA: TGTGCCAGCAGTTACGAGGGTGGGATGACGAACACTGAAGCTTTCTTT. The rearrangement uses TRBV6-5 and TRBJ1-1; D not resolved. CDR3 length equals 16 residues. Trimming removed 2 bases from V and 1 base from J, with 14 bases in between. Germline values: CDR1 MNHEY, CDR2 SVGAGI.

This clone has a single count. The V and J genes are TRBV2 and TRBJ2-5; TRBD2 agrees at 7 bases. With 8 bases clipped from V and 2 bases from J, the junction kept 11 bases outside the gene matches. Germline V gives CDR1 SNHLY, CDR2 FYNNEI. This CDR3 region has 15 residues. In DNA, the CDR3 is TGTGCCAGCGCTATGGTAATAGCGGGTCAAGAGACCCAGTACTTC. Translated, it gives CASAMVIAGQETQYF.

V is TRBV2 and J is TRBJ1-3; D is possibly TRBD1 (5 bases). The germline gives CDR1 SNHLY, CDR2 FYNNEI. The CDR3 extends over 15 amino acids. Between the trimmed V and J ends, which lost 4 bases and 5 bases, there was a span of 15 bases. CDR3 residues: CASSGGRANRNTIYF. The CDR3 DNA reads TGTGCCAGCAGTGGAGGCAGGGCGAATCGAAACACCATATATTTT. The full variable domain, completed using reference TRBV2 and TRBJ1-3, is EPEVTQTPSHQVTQMGQEVILRCVPISNHLYFYWYRQILGQKVEFLVSFYNNEISEKSEIFDDQFSVERPDGSNFTLKIRSTKLEDSAMYFCASSGGRANRNTIYFGEGSWLTVV.

This clone showed up just a few times. The V call is TRBV7-2, the J call TRBJ2-2; D might be TRBD2 (7 bases). This CDR3 comprises 15 residues. The germline V gene has CDR1 SGHTA and CDR2 FQGNSA. Trimming removed 6 bases at V and 5 bases at J, with 16 bases between. The CDR3 DNA sequence: TGTGCCAGCAGACCCAGGGGAGGGGGGACCGGGGAGCTGTTTTTT. Its translation is CASRPRGGGTGELFF.

This clone was recorded once. V gene TRBV30 combines with J gene TRBJ1-5, with unresolved D. Trimming stripped 4 bases from V and 2 bases from J, with 9 bases between. The CDR3 sequence is 13 residues long. In germline, CDR1 is GTSNPN, CDR2 SVGIG (reference sequence). The CDR3 spells CAWNSMGNQPQHF. CDR3 DNA: TGTGCCTGGAACTCGATGGGCAATCAGCCCCAGCATTTT.

The V call is TRBV5-1, the J call TRBJ1-6; weak D call: TRBD1 (5 bases). The CDR3 runs 15 residues. Trimming took 1 base from V and 7 from J, leaving 12 bases between them. CDR1 and CDR2 from the germline V gene are SGHRS and YFSETQ. The CDR3 sequence: CASSLSTGQNSPLHF. The CDR3 nucleotides read TGCGCCAGCAGCTTGTCTACAGGTCAAAATTCACCCCTCCACTTT.

V is TRBV7-9 and J is TRBJ1-4; D may be TRBD1 (5 bases). CDR1 is SEHNR and CDR2 is FQNEAQ in the germline V gene (reference sequence). CDR3 length: 15 residues. V gave up 0 bases and J gave up 6 bases, with 11 bases separating them. CDR3: CASSLAGGADEKLFF. The CDR3 DNA reads as TGTGCCAGCAGCTTAGCGGGAGGGGCGGATGAAAAACTGTTTTTT.